These T cell receptor beta chains were read from a single sample in a study of neoadjuvant nivolumab and ipilimumab in lung cancer. The method was immunoSEQ multiplex PCR; TCRdb's version includes in-frame clones alone and lacks a portion of them. The sample has 10,000 to 15,000 clones, about two thirds seen once. Sequencing was performed on peripheral blood, taken after neoadjuvant nivolumab, alone or with ipilimumab, at or shortly before surgery. Every receptor here comes from an adult with non-small cell lung cancer. CDR3s include the opening cysteine and the closing phenylalanine or tryptophan. A D gene is named only where the DNA matches it firmly. Some rows have no size entry. The others give once, few or many, or a class for an expanded clone.

clone size,V gene,J gene,D gene,CDR3 DNA,CDR3 protein
NA,TRBV7-8,TRBJ2-3,NA,TGTGCCAGCAGCTCCCGACAGTCCACAGATACGCAGTATTTT,CASSSRQSTDTQYF
NA,TRBV5-1,TRBJ2-6,NA,TGCGCCAGCAGCTACGACACTGGGGCCAACGTCCTGACTTTC,CASSYDTGANVLTF
NA,TRBV30,TRBJ2-7,NA,TGTGCCTGGAGTGTATCCCTTTGGGGGAGCCCCAGCTCCTACGAGCAGTACTTC,CAWSVSLWGSPSSYEQYF
NA,TRBV28,TRBJ1-1,NA,TGTGCCAGCAGCGATAGCAGGGGCTACATGAACACTGAAGCTTTCTTT,CASSDSRGYMNTEAFF
once,TRBV2,TRBJ2-7,NA,TGTGCCAGCAGTAGCGGTCTGACCTCGGGCTACGAGCAGTACTTC,CASSSGLTSGYEQYF
NA,TRBV29-1,TRBJ2-7,TRBD1,TGCAGCGCAGAACAGGGGAGCGAGCAGTACTTC,CSAEQGSEQYF
NA,TRBV29-1,TRBJ2-3,NA,TGCACCACGAGCGGCGGGACCTACACAGATACGCAGTATTTT,CTTSGGTYTDTQYF
NA,TRBV5-1,TRBJ1-1,NA,TGCGCCAGCAGAGCTGGGGACACTGAAGCTTTCTTT,CASRAGDTEAFF
NA,TRBV29-1,TRBJ1-2,NA,TGCAGCGTGTCCTTACAGGGAAACTATGGCTACACCTTC,CSVSLQGNYGYTF
NA,TRBV7-2,TRBJ1-1,TRBD1,TGTGCCAGCAGCCGATTGGGACAGTCAATTGAGGCTTTCTTT,CASSRLGQSIEAFF
NA,TRBV18,TRBJ2-1,NA,TGTGCCAGCTCACCATTAGGCAGCTACAATGAGCAGTTCTTC,CASSPLGSYNEQFF
NA,TRBV6-5,TRBJ2-1,TRBD2,TGTGCCAGCAGTACCCCTAGCGGGAGCGAGCAGTTCTTC,CASSTPSGSEQFF
NA,TRBV5-4,TRBJ2-5,NA,TGTGCCAGCAGCCTACCATGGAACCAAGAGACCCAGTACTTC,CASSLPWNQETQYF
few,TRBV29-1,TRBJ2-7,NA,TGCAGCTTCTTCGGGACACCCACTTTTGAGCAGTACTTC,CSFFGTPTFEQYF
few,TRBV19,TRBJ1-5,TRBD1,TGTGCCAGTACCAGGGGGAGAAGCAATCAGCCCCAGCATTTT,CASTRGRSNQPQHF
NA,TRBV14,TRBJ2-1,NA,TGTGCCAGCAGCCAAGTGGACAGGCAGTTCTTC,CASSQVDRQFF
NA,TRBV30,TRBJ2-2,NA,TGTGCCTGGAGTGTACGAGGGACCGGGGAGCTGTTTTTT,CAWSVRGTGELFF
NA,TRBV29-1,TRBJ2-1,NA,TGCAGCGGTGAACTGTACGGTGAGCAGTTCTTC,CSGELYGEQFF
few,TRBV29-1,TRBJ1-1,TRBD1,TGCAGCGTCCTTGGACAGGGACTGAACACTGAAGCTTTCTTT,CSVLGQGLNTEAFF
NA,TRBV7-2,TRBJ2-5,NA,TGTGCCAGCAGCTTGTGGGACCAAGAGACCCAGTACTTC,CASSLWDQETQYF
NA,TRBV5-1,TRBJ2-7,NA,TGCGCCAGCAGCCCCCGGGGCGTCCCCTACGAGCAGTACTTC,CASSPRGVPYEQYF
few,TRBV11-3,TRBJ1-2,NA,TGTGCCAGCAGCCTCGGACAGACCCGAAATGGCTACACCTTC,CASSLGQTRNGYTF
NA,TRBV5-1,TRBJ1-1,NA,TGCGCCAGCAGCTCGGACGCCAACACTGAAGCTTTCTTT,CASSSDANTEAFF
NA,TRBV18,TRBJ2-7,NA,TGTGCCAGCTCACCACTCGAGGACTACGAGCAGTACTTC,CASSPLEDYEQYF
NA,TRBV5-6,TRBJ2-4,NA,TGTGCCAGCAGCTTGACCGGGCGCAACATTCAGTACTTC,CASSLTGRNIQYF
NA,TRBV7-2,TRBJ2-7,TRBD2,TGTGCCAGCAGGCTTACTAGCGGGGGAACCTACGAGCAGTACTTC,CASRLTSGGTYEQYF
NA,TRBV5-4,TRBJ2-3,TRBD2,TGTGCCAGCAGCTTGGTTCGGGAGGGCCTAGATACGCAGTATTTT,CASSLVREGLDTQYF
few,TRBV11-3,TRBJ2-2,TRBD2,TGTGCCAGCAGCTTTTCCGGGACTAGCGGGATGCCTGGGGAGCTGTTTTTT,CASSFSGTSGMPGELFF
NA,TRBV7-4,TRBJ2-4,TRBD1,TGTGCCAGCAGCTTACGGACAGGGGGCCTTACCAAAAACATTCAGTACTTC,CASSLRTGGLTKNIQYF
few,TRBV30,TRBJ2-5,NA,TGTGCCTGGAGTAAGGGGCTGGCGGCCAACCAAGAGACCCAGTACTTC,CAWSKGLAANQETQYF
NA,TRBV5-1,TRBJ2-5,TRBD2,TGCGCCAGCAGCCCGGGGACTAGCGGCTACAAAGAGACCCAGTACTTC,CASSPGTSGYKETQYF
NA,TRBV4-3,TRBJ2-6,NA,TGCGCCAGCAGCCAAGAAACAGGATCTGGGGCCAACGTCCTGACTTTC,CASSQETGSGANVLTF
NA,TRBV5-1,TRBJ2-1,TRBD2,TGCGCCAGCAGCTTGGAACTAGCGGGAGCCCAGCAGTTCTTC,CASSLELAGAQQFF
NA,TRBV5-4,TRBJ2-3,NA,TGTGCCAGCAGCTCCTCAGATACGCAGTATTTT,CASSSSDTQYF
NA,TRBV5-4,TRBJ2-5,TRBD1,TGTGCCAGCAGCTTGGGGGACAGGGGGCAGGAGACCCAGTACTTC,CASSLGDRGQETQYF
few,TRBV5-4,TRBJ2-7,NA,TGTGCCAGCAGCTTGGGTGGGGGAGACGAGCAGTACTTC,CASSLGGGDEQYF
few,TRBV7-8,TRBJ2-2,NA,TGTGCCAGCAGCCCTCGTCGGGCAAACACCGGGGAGCTGTTTTTT,CASSPRRANTGELFF
NA,TRBV7-9,TRBJ1-1,NA,TGTGCCAGCAGTTTTGGGATAGAGGCAGAAGCTTTCTTT,CASSFGIEAEAFF
NA,TRBV7-2,TRBJ1-2,NA,TGTGCCAGCAGCTTTGACAGGAACCTCTTGTATGGCTACACCTTC,CASSFDRNLLYGYTF
NA,TRBV30,TRBJ1-5,NA,TGTGCCTGGAGTCCCGGGCCAGGGCAGCCCCAGCATTTT,CAWSPGPGQPQHF
once,TRBV11-1,TRBJ2-7,TRBD1,TGTGCCAGCAGCTTAGAGGGACAGGGCTACGAGCAGTACTTC,CASSLEGQGYEQYF
NA,TRBV5-4,TRBJ1-3,NA,TGTGCCAGCAGCTTTCGGACAGGAAACACCATATATTTT,CASSFRTGNTIYF
NA,TRBV5-5,TRBJ2-5,NA,TGTGCCAGCAGCCCGAGGGGCGGGTCAGGCATGATGGAGACCCAGTACTTC,CASSPRGGSGMMETQYF
NA,TRBV5-1,TRBJ1-1,NA,TGCGCCAGCAGCTTGGGAGCAGTGAACACTGAAGCTTTCTTT,CASSLGAVNTEAFF
medium-sized,TRBV4-2,TRBJ2-7,TRBD2,TGTGCCAGCAGCCAAGAGGGACTAGCGCTGAACTACGAGCAGTACTTC,CASSQEGLALNYEQYF
NA,TRBV29-1,TRBJ1-1,TRBD1,TGCAGCGTGGGGACAGGGGGCCACACTGAAGCTTTCTTT,CSVGTGGHTEAFF
NA,TRBV11-3,TRBJ2-5,NA,TGTGCCAGCAGCTTGACGGGGCGGGCAGAGACCCAGTACTTC,CASSLTGRAETQYF
NA,TRBV7-9,TRBJ2-3,NA,TGTGCCAGCAGCTTAGGTTCCAGTGGAACAGATACGCAGTATTTT,CASSLGSSGTDTQYF
once,TRBV5-4,TRBJ2-1,TRBD2,TGTGCCAGCAGCTTTAAACTAGCGGGAGTAAGGAATGAGCAGTTCTTC,CASSFKLAGVRNEQFF
NA,TRBV30,TRBJ1-2,NA,TGTGCCTGGAGCGTTGGGGGGAGCGGGGGCTATGGCTACACCTTC,CAWSVGGSGGYGYTF
NA,TRBV7-4,TRBJ2-2,NA,TGTGCCAGCAGCTTAACCCCTCTAGTGTGTAGCACCGGGGAGCTGTTTTTT,CASSLTPLVCSTGELFF
NA,TRBV18,TRBJ2-5,TRBD1,TGTGCCAGCTCATCCGGGACAGGGCGAGAGACCCAGTACTTC,CASSSGTGRETQYF
few,TRBV11-2,TRBJ2-4,NA,TGTGCCAGCAGCTCGGGAGTAGGGAACATTCAGTACTTC,CASSSGVGNIQYF
once,TRBV6-5,TRBJ1-2,NA,TGTGCCAGCGGGGGCAGCGAGCGCGGCTACACCTTC,CASGGSERGYTF
NA,TRBV6-1,TRBJ1-2,TRBD1,TGTGCCAGCATCACCGACAGGGGTGGTGACGGCTACACCTTC,CASITDRGGDGYTF
NA,TRBV4-2,TRBJ2-7,TRBD1,TGTGCCATCCAGACAGGGGGCGGCGAGCAGTACTTC,CAIQTGGGEQYF
NA,TRBV6-5,TRBJ2-7,NA,TGTGCCAGCAGTTACTCGATAGGCAGGACCTACGAGCAGTACTTC,CASSYSIGRTYEQYF
NA,TRBV5-5,TRBJ2-1,TRBD1,TGTGCCAGCAGCGACGGACTGAGGGGGCCGTTCTTC,CASSDGLRGPFF
NA,TRBV7-6,TRBJ2-7,NA,TGTGCCAGCAGCTTATCGACAGGGAGGTTTTACGAGCAGTACTTC,CASSLSTGRFYEQYF
NA,TRBV11-2,TRBJ1-1,NA,TGTGCCAGCAGCTTACTATACAGGACTGAAGCTTTCTTT,CASSLLYRTEAFF